This T cell receptor (beta chain) appears in the sequencing data of a study of blood T cell repertoires in COVID-19. The wider study: T cells, B-cell-depleted T cells, or PBMCs supplied cDNA or gDNA.

V gave up 6 bases and J gave up 5 bases, with 14 bases separating them. This CDR3 is built from 14 residues. CDR1 and CDR2 (germline): MNHEY, SMNVEV (reference sequence). This clone has a single count. The assay was immunoSEQ multiplex PCR, and TCRdb's table has in-frame clones only and misses some. The sample lists roughly 100,000 clones; roughly 85% were seen once. V gene TRBV27 combines with J gene TRBJ1-5; TRBD1 might be the D (6 bases). This TCR was sampled from a man aged 45 to 65 with acute or convalescent COVID-19. Sequencing was carried out using peripheral blood. This CDR3 reads CASSYTGFDQPQHF. CDR3 in DNA: TGTGCCAGCAGCTATACAGGGTTTGATCAGCCCCAGCATTTT.